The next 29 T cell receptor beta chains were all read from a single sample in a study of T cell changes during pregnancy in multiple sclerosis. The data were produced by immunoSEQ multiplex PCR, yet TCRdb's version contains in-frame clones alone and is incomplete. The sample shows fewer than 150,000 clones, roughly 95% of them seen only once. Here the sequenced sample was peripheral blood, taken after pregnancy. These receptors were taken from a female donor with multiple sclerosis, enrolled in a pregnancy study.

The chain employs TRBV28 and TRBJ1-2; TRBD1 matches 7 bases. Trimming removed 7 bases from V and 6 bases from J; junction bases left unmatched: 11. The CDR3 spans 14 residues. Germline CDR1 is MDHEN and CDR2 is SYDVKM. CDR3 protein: CASMNRGVKDGYTF. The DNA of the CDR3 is TGTGCCAGCATGAACAGGGGAGTTAAAGATGGCTACACCTTC.

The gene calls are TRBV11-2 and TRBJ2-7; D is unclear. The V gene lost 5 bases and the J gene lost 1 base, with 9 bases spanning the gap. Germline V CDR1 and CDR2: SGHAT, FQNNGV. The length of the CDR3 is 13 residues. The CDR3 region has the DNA TGTGCCAGCAGCCCAAACTTTTCCTACGAGCAGTACTTC. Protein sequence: CASSPNFSYEQYF.

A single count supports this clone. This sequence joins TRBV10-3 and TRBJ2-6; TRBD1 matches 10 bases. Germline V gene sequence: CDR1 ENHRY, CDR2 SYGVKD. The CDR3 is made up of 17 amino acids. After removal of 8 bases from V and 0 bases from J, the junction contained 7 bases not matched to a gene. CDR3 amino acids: CAIARGTGASGANVLTF. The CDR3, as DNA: TGTGCCATCGCACGGGGGACAGGGGCCTCTGGGGCCAACGTCCTGACTTTC.

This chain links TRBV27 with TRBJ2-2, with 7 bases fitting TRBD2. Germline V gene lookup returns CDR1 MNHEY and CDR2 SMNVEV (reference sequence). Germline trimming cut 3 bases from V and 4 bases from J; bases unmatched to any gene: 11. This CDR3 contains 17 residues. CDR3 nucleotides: TGTGCCAGCAGTTTCTTTGGGGCTAGCGGTTTCACCGGGGAGCTGTTTTTT. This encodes CASSFFGASGFTGELFF.

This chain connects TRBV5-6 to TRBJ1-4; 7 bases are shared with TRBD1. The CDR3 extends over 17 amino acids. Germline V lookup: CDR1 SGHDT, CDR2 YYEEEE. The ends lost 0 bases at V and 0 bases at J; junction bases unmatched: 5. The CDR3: CASSLVAGGATNEKLFF. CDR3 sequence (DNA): TGTGCCAGCAGCTTGGTTGCAGGGGGAGCAACTAATGAAAAACTGTTTTTT.

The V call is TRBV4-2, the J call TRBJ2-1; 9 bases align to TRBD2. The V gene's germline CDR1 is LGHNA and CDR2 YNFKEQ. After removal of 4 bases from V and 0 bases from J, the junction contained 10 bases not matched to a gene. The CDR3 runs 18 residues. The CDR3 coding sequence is TGTGCCAGCAGCCGCGATCCCGGGACTAGCAGCTCCTACAATGAGCAGTTCTTC. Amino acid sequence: CASSRDPGTSSSYNEQFF.

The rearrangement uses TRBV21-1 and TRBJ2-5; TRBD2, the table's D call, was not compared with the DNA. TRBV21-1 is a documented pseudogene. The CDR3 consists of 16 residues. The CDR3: CASSRTGLVGKETQYF. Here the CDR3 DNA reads TGTGCCAGCAGCAGGACGGGGTTGGTTGGGAAAGAGACCCAGTACTTC.

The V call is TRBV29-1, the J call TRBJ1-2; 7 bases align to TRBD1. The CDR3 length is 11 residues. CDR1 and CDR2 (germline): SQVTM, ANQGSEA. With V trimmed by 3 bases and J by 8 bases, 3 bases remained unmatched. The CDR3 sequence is CSVDTRGGYTF. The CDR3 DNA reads TGCAGCGTTGATACCAGGGGGGGCTACACCTTC.

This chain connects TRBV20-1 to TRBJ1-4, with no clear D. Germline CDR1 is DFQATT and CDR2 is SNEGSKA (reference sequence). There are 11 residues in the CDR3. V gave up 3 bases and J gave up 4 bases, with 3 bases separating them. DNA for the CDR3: TGCAGTGCTAGTATTAATGAAAAACTGTTTTTT. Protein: CSASINEKLFF.

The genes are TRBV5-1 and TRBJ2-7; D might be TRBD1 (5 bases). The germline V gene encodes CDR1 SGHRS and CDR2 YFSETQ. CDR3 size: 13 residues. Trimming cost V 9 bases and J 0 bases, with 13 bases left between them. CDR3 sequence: CATRVDSSYEQYF. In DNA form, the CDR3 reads TGCGCCACCCGGGTTGACAGCTCCTACGAGCAGTACTTC.

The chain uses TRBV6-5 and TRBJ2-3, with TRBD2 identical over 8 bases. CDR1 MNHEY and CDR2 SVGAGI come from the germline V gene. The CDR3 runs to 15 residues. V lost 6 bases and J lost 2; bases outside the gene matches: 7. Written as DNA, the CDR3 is TGTGCCAGCAGGAGCGGGAGCTTTCACACAGATACGCAGTATTTT. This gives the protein CASRSGSFHTDTQYF.

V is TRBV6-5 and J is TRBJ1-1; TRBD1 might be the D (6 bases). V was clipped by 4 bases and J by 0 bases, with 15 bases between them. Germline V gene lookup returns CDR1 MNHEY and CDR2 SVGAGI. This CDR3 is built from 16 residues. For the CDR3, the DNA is TGTGCCAGCAGTTCACGAGGGGGGGACCTGAACACTGAAGCTTTCTTT. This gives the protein CASSSRGGDLNTEAFF.

DNA of the CDR3: TGTGCCAGGCTGATGGCGCAGGGGCCACCCTACGAGCAGTACTTC. Translating gives CARLMAQGPPYEQYF. V gene TRBV27 combines with J gene TRBJ2-7; D possibly corresponds to TRBD1 (6 bases). Germline V CDR1 and CDR2: MNHEY, SMNVEV (reference sequence). This CDR3 contains 15 residues. The germline V and J ends were trimmed by 9 bases and 2 bases, with 20 bases remaining between them.

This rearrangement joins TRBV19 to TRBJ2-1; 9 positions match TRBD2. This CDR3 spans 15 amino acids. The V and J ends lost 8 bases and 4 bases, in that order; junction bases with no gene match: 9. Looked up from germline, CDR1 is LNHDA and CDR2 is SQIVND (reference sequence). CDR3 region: CASEGTSLSYNEQFF. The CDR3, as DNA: TGTGCCAGTGAAGGGACTAGCCTATCATACAATGAGCAGTTCTTC.

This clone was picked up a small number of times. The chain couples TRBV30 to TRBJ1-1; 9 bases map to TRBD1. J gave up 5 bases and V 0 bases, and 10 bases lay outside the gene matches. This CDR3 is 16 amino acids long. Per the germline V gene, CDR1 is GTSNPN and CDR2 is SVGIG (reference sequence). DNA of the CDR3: TGTGCCTGGAGTGTACTAAGTGGACAGGGGCATACTGAAGCTTTCTTT. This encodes CAWSVLSGQGHTEAFF.

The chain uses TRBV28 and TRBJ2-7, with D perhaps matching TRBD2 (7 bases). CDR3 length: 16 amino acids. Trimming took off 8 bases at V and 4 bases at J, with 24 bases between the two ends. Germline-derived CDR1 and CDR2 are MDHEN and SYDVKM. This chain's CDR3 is CASSAGAGIVLYEQYF. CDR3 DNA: TGTGCCAGCTCCGCGGGGGCTGGTATTGTTTTGTACGAGCAGTACTTC. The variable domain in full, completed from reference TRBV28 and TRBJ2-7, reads DVKVTQSSRYLVKRTGEKVFLECVQDMDHENMFWYRQDPGLGLRLIYFSYDVKMKEKGDIPEGYSVSREKKERFSLILESASTNQTSMYLCASSAGAGIVLYEQYFGPGTRLTVT.

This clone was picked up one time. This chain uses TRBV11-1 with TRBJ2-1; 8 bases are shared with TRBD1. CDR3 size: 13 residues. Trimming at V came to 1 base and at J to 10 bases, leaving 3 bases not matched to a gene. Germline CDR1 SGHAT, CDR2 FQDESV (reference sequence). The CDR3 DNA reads TGTGCCAGCAGCTTAGTCGGGACAGGCGAGCAGTTCTTC. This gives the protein CASSLVGTGEQFF.

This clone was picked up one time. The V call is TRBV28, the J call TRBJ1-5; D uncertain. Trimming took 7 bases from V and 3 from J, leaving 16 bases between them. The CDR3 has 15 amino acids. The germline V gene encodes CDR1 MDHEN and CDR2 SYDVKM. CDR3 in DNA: TGTGCCAGCACCCTTCTAGACCCATCCAATCAGCCCCAGCATTTT. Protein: CASTLLDPSNQPQHF.

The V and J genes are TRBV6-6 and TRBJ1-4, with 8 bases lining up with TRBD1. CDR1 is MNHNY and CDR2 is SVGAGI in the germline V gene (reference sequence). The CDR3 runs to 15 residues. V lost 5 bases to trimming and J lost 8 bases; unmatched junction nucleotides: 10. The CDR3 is CASSTEGQAHEKLFF. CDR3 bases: TGTGCCAGCAGTACAGAGGGACAGGCCCACGAAAAACTGTTTTTT.

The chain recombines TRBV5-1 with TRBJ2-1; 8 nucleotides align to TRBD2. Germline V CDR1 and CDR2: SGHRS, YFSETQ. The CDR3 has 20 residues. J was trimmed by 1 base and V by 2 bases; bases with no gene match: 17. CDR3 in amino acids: CASSFLTRLAGLISYNEQFF. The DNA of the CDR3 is TGCGCCAGCAGCTTCCTCACTCGGCTAGCGGGCCTCATTTCCTACAATGAGCAGTTCTTC.

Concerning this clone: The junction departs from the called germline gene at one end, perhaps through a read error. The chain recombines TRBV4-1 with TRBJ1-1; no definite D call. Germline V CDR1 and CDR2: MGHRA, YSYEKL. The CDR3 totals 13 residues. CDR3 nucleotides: TGCGCCAGCAGCCAAGATTGGTCCACTGGAGCTTTCTTT. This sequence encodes CASSQDWSTGAFF.

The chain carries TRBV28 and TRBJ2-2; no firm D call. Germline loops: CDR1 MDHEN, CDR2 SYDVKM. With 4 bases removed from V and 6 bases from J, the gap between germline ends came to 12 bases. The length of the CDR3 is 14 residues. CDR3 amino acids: CASSSVLKPGELFF. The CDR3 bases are TGTGCCAGCAGTTCGGTACTTAAACCCGGGGAGCTGTTTTTT.

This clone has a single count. In DNA form, the CDR3 reads TGCGCCAGCAGCTCGAACTCAGGGGGCAGAGAGACCCAGTACTTC. Translated, it gives CASSSNSGGRETQYF. The chain uses TRBV5-1 and TRBJ2-5, with 8 bases lining up with TRBD1. The CDR3 sequence is 15 residues long. The ends lost 3 bases at V and 4 bases at J; junction bases unmatched: 8. Germline loops: CDR1 SGHRS, CDR2 YFSETQ.

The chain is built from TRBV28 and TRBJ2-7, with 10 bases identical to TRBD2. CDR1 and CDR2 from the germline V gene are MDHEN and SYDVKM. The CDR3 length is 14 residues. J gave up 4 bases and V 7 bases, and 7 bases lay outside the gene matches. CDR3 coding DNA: TGTGCCAGCACCCTACTAGCGGGGCGGTACGAGCAGTACTTC. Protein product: CASTLLAGRYEQYF.

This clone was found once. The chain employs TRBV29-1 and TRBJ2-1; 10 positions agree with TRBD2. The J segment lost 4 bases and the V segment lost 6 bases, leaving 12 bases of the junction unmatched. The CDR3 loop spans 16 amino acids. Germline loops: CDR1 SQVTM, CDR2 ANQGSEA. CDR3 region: CSVNGWSSGSYNEQFF. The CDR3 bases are TGCAGCGTGAATGGGTGGTCTAGCGGGAGTTACAATGAGCAGTTCTTC.

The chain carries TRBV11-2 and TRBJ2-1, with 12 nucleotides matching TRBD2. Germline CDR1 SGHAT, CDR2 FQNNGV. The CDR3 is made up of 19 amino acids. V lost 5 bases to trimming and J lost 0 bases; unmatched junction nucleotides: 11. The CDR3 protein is CASSLRTSGNPSSYNEQFF. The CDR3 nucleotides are TGTGCCAGCAGCCTCCGGACTAGCGGGAACCCAAGCTCCTACAATGAGCAGTTCTTC.

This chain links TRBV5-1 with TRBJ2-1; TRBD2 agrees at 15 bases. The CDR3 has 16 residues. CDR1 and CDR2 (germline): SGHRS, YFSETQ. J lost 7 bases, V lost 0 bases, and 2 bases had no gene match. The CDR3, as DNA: TGCGCCAGCAGCTTGGGTGGGACTAGCGGGAGGAATGAGCAGTTCTTC. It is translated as CASSLGGTSGRNEQFF.

The CDR3 DNA sequence: TGTGCCAGCAGTTATCCTCCCGGGGAGCTGTTTTTT. Translated: CASSYPPGELFF. The chain joins TRBV6-5 to TRBJ2-2; no clear D gene. With 3 bases removed from V and 6 bases from J, the gap between germline ends came to 5 bases. Germline-derived CDR1 and CDR2 are MNHEY and SVGAGI. The CDR3 length is 12 residues.

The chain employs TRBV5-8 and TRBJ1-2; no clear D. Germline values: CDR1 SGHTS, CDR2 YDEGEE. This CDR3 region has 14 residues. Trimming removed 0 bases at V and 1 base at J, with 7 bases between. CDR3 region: CASSLGTVNYGYTF. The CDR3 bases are TGTGCCAGCAGCTTGGGAACGGTTAACTATGGCTACACCTTC.